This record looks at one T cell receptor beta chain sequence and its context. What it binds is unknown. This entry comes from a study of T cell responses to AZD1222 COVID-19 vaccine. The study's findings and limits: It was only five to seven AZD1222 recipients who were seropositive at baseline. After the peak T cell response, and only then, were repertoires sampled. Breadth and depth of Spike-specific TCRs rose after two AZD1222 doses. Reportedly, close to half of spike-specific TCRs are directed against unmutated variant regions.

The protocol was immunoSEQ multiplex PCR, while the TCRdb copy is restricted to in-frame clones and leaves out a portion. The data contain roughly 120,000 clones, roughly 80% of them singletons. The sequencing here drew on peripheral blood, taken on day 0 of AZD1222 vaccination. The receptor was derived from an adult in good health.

CDR3 DNA: TGTGCCAGCAGCGTAGAGGGAAGCTATGGCTACACCTTC. Translated, it gives CASSVEGSYGYTF. This sequence joins TRBV13 and TRBJ1-2, with unresolved D. V dropped 5 bases and J dropped 4 bases, with 11 bases sitting between them. Germline V gene sequence: CDR1 PRHDT, CDR2 FYEKMQ (reference sequence). CDR3 size: 13 residues. The whole variable domain, filled in from reference TRBV13 and TRBJ1-2, reads AAGVIQSPRHLIKEKRETATLKCYPIPRHDTVYWYQQGPGQDPQFLISFYEKMQSDKGSIPDRFSAQQFSDYHSELNMSSLELGDSALYFCASSVEGSYGYTFGSGTRLTVV.